This TCR beta chain stems from a study of tumor-infiltrating lymphocytes in oesophageal squamous cell carcinoma. On this clonotype: The conserved phenylalanine or tryptophan is not found at the CDR3 terminus, so this likely reflects a read error. No DNA is shown, since the ends of the CDR3 on it are uncertain; the CDR3 is the one TCRdb lists.

Each CDR3 protein is one row after TCRdb ran MiXCR on the PCR reads. The table shows more than 9,500 distinct CDR3 sequences, with 55% to 70% occurring only once. The CDR3 adds up to 9 amino acids, both ends counted. CDR1 SGHVS and CDR2 FNYEAQ come from the germline V gene. This sequence joins TRBV7-6 and TRBJ2-4. This receptor was obtained from a female donor with esophageal squamous cell carcinoma. The sample comprised esophageal tumor tissue. This CDR3 is CASSLMRGD.